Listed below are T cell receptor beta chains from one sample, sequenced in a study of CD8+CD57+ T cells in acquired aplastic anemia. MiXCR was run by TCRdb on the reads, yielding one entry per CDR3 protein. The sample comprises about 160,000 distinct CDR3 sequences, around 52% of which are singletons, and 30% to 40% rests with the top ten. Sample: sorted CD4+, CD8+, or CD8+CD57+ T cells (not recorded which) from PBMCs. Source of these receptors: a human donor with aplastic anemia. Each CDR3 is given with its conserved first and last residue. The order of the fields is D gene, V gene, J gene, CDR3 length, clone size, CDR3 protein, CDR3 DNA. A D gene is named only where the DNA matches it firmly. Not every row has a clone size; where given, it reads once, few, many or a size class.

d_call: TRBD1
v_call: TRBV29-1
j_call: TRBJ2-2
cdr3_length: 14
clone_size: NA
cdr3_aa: CSVEVDRDTGELFF
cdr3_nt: TGCAGCGTTGAAGTTGACAGGGACACCGGGGAGCTGTTTTTT

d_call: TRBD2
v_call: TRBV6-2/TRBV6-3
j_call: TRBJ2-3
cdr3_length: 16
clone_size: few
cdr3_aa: CASSYPSGRFTDTQYF
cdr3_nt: TGTGCCAGCAGTTATCCTAGCGGGAGGTTCACAGATACGCAGTATTTT

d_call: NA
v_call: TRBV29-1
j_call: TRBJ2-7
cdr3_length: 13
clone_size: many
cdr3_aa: CSVRLAFSYEQYF
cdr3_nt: TGCAGCGTCCGGCTAGCGTTCTCCTACGAGCAGTACTTC

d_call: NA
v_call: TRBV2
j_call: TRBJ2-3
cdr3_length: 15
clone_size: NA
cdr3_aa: CASTGTGLSTDTQYF
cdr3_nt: TGTGCCAGCACCGGGACGGGACTGAGCACAGATACGCAGTATTTT

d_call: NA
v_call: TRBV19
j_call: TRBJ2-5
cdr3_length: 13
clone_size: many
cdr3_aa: CASSGPGLETQYF
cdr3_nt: TGTGCCAGTAGTGGCCCGGGGTTAGAGACCCAGTACTTC

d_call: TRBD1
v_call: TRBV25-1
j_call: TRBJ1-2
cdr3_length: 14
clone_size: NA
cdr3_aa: CASSATGLDYGYTF
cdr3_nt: TGTGCCAGCAGTGCGACAGGGCTTGACTATGGCTACACCTTC

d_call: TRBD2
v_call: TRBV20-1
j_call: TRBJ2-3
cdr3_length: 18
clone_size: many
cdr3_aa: CSAPYRTSGGGRLDTQYF
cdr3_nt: TGCAGTGCTCCCTACCGGACTAGCGGGGGAGGGCGCTTGGATACGCAGTATTTT

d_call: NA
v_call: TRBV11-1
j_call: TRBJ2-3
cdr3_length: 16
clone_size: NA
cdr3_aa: CASSSPAGIHTDTQYF
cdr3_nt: TGTGCCAGCAGCTCCCCGGCGGGAATTCACACAGATACGCAGTATTTT

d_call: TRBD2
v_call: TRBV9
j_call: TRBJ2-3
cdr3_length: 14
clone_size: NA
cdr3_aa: CASSVGDSGEAQYF
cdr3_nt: TGTGCCAGCAGCGTAGGGGATAGCGGGGAGGCGCAGTATTTT

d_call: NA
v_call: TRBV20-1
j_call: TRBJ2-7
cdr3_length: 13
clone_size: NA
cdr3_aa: CSARRRGQYEQYF
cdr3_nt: TGCAGTGCTAGGCGGAGGGGGCAGTACGAGCAGTACTTC

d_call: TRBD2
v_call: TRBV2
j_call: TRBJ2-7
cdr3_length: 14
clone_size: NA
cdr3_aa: CASSGAGGPNEQYF
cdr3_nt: TGTGCCAGCAGTGGGGCGGGAGGGCCTAACGAGCAGTACTTC

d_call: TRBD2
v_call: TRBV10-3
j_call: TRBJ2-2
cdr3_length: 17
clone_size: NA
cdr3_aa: CASGGTSGITITGELFF
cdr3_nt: TGTGCCTCCGGGGGGACTAGCGGGATAACAATCACCGGGGAGCTGTTTTTT

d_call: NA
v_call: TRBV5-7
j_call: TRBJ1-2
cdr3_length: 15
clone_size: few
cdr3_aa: CASSSDTGMIFGYTF
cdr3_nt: TGTGCCAGCAGTTCAGATACAGGAATGATTTTTGGCTACACCTTC

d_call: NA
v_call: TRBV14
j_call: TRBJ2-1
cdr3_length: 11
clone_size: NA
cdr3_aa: CASSRAIEQFF
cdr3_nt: TGTGCCAGCAGCCGGGCCATAGAGCAGTTCTTC

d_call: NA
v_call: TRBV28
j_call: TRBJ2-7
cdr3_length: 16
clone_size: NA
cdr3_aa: CASSLYGTPHSYEQYF
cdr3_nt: TGTGCCAGCAGTTTATACGGGACCCCCCACTCCTACGAGCAGTACTTC

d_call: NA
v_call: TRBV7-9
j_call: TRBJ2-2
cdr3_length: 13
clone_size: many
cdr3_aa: CASSLEGTGELFF
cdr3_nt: TGTGCCAGCAGCTTAGAGGGAACCGGGGAGCTGTTTTTT

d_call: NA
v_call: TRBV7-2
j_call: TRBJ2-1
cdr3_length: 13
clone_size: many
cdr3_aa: CASSLAYGRDQFF
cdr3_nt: TGTGCCAGCAGCTTAGCGTACGGGCGGGACCAGTTCTTC

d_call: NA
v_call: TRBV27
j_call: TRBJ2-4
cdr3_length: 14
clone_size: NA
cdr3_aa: CASSLVGPKNIQYF
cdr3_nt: TGTGCCAGCAGCCTGGTGGGGCCCAAAAACATTCAGTACTTC

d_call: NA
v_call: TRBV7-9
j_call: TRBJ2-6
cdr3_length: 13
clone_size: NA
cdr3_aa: CASSPSFPNVLTF
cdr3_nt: TGTGCCAGCAGCCCCTCTTTTCCCAACGTCCTGACTTTC

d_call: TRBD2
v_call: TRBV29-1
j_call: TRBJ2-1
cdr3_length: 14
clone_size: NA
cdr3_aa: CSVPSGGNYNEQFF
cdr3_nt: TGCAGCGTCCCTAGCGGGGGGAACTACAATGAGCAGTTCTTC

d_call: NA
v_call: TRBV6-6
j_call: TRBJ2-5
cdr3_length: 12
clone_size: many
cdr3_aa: CASSYPRETQYF
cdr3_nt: TGTGCCAGCAGTTACCCTAGGGAGACCCAGTACTTC

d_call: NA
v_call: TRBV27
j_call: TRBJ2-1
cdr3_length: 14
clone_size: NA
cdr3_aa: CASSSGQSYNEQFF
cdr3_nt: TGTGCCAGCAGTTCGGGACAATCCTACAATGAGCAGTTCTTC

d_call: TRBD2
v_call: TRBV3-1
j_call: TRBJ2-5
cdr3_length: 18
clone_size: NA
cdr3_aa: CASSPKSGLAGVIETQYF
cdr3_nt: TGTGCCAGCAGCCCAAAGAGTGGACTAGCGGGAGTGATAGAGACCCAGTACTTC

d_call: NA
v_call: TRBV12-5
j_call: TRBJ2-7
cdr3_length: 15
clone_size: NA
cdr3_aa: CASGSPDGGRNEQYF
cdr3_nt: TGTGCTAGTGGTTCTCCGGACGGGGGGCGCAACGAGCAGTACTTC

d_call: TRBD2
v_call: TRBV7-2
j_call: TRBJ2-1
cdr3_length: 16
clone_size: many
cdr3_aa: CASSSDPGLAGNEQFF
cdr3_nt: TGTGCCAGCAGCTCAGACCCGGGGCTAGCGGGCAATGAGCAGTTCTTC

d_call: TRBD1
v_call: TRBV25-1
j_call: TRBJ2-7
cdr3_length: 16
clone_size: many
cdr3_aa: CASSPPPPQGAYEQYF
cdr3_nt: TGTGCCAGCAGTCCCCCCCCCCCCCAGGGGGCCTACGAGCAGTACTTC